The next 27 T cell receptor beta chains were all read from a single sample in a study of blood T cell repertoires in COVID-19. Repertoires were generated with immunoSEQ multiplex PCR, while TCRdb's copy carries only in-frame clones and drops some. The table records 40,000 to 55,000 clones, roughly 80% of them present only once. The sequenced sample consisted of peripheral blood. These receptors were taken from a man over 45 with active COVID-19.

CDR3 sequence reads: CASGLQTLAGGPETQYF. CDR3 bases: TGTGCTAGTGGTTTGCAGACGCTAGCGGGGGGGCCGGAGACCCAGTACTTC. The genes are TRBV12-5 and TRBJ2-5; TRBD2 aligns across 12 bases. Germline CDR1 and CDR2: LGHNT and FRNRAP. The CDR3 covers 17 residues. V shed 2 bases, J shed 5 bases, and the junction held 9 bases outside the gene matches.

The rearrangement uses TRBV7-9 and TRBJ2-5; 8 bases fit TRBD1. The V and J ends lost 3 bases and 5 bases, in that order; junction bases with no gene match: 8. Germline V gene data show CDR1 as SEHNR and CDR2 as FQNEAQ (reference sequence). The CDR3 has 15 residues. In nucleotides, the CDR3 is TGTGCCAGCAGCTTCGGGCAGGGGGCTGAGGAGACCCAGTACTTC. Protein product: CASSFGQGAEETQYF. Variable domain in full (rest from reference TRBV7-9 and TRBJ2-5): DTGVSQNPRHKITKRGQNVTFRCDPISEHNRLYWYRQTLGQGPEFLTYFQNEAQLEKSRLLSDRFSAERPKGSFSTLEIQRTEQGDSAMYLCASSFGQGAEETQYFGPGTRLLVL.

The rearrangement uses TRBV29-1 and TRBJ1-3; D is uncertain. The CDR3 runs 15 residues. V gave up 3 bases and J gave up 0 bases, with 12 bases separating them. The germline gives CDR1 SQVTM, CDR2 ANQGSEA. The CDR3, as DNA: TGCAGCGTTGAGGAGCGCCGCTACTCTGGAAACACCATATATTTT. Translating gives CSVEERRYSGNTIYF.

As DNA, the CDR3 is TGTGCCACCAGTGATTCCGGGGGGTCAACTAATCAGCCCCAGCATTTT. This gives the protein CATSDSGGSTNQPQHF. The rearrangement joins TRBV24-1 to TRBJ1-5; weak D call: TRBD1 (5 bases). This CDR3 is built from 16 residues. CDR1 is KGHDR and CDR2 is SFDVKD in the germline V gene. Trimming removed 2 bases at V and 4 bases at J, with 14 bases between.

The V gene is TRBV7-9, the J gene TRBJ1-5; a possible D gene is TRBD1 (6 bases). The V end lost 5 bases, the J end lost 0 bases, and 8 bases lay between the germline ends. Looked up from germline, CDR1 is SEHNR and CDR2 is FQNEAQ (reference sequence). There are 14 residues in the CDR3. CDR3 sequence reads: CASSMDSSNQPQHF. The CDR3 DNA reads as TGTGCCAGCAGCATGGACAGTAGCAATCAGCCCCAGCATTTT.

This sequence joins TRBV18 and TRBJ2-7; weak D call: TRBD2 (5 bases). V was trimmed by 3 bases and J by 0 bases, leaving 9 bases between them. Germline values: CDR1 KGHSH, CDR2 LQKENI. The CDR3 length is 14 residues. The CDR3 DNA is TGTGCCAGCTCACCCCCGGCGGGCTCCTACGAGCAGTACTTC. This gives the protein CASSPPAGSYEQYF.

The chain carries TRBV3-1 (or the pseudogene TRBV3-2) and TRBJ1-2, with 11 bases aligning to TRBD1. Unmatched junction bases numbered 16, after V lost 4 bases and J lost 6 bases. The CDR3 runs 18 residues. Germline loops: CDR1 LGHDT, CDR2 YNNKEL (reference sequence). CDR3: CASSREGTGGPRFNGYTF. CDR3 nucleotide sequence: TGTGCCAGCAGCCGGGAAGGGACAGGGGGTCCCCGATTCAATGGCTACACCTTC.

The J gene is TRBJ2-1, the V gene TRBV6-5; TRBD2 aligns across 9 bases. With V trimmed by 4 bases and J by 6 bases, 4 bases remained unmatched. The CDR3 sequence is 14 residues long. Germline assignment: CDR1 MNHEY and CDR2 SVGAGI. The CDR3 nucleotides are TGTGCCAGCAGTTCCCTAGCGGGGTCCAATGAGCAGTTCTTC. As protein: CASSSLAGSNEQFF.

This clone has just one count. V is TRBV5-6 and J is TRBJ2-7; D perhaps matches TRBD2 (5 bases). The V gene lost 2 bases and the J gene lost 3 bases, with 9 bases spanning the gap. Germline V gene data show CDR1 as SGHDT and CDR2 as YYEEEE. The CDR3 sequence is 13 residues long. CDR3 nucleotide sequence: TGTGCCAGCAGCTTTTGGACTGGCTACGAGCAGTACTTC. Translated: CASSFWTGYEQYF.

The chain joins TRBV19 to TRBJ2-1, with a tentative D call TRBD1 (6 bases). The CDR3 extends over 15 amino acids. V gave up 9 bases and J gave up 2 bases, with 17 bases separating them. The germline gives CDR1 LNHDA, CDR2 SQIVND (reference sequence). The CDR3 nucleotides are TGTGCCAGCAGCCTGGGGGCGAACCCCTACAATGAGCAGTTCTTC. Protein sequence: CASSLGANPYNEQFF. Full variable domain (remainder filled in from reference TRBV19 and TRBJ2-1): DGGITQSPKYLFRKEGQNVTLSCEQNLNHDAMYWYRQDPGQGLRLIYYSQIVNDFQKGDIAEGYSVSREKKESFPLTVTSAQKNPTAFYLCASSLGANPYNEQFFGPGTRLTVL.

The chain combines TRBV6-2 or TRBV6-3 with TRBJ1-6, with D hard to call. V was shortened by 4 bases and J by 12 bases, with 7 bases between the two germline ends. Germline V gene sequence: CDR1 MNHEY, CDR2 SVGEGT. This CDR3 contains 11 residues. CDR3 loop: CASSSAEPLHF. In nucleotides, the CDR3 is TGTGCCAGCAGTTCCGCGGAACCCCTCCACTTT.

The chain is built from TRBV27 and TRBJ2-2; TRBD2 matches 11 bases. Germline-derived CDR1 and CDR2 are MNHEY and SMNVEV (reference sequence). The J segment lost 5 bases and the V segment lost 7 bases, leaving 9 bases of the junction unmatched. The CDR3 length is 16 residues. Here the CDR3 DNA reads TGTGCCAGCACCAGTTTGGGACTAGCGGAAACCGGGGAGCTGTTTTTT. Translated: CASTSLGLAETGELFF.

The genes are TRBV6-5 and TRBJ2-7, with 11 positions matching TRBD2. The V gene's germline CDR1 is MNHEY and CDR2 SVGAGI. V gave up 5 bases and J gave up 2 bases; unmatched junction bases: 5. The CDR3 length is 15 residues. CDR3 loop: CASSPGTSGPYEQYF. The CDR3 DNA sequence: TGTGCCAGCAGTCCTGGGACTAGCGGCCCCTACGAGCAGTACTTC.

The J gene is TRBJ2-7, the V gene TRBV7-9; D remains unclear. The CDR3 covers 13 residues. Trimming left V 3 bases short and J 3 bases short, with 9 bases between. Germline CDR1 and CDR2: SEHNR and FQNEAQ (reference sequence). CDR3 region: CASSLAPLYEQYF. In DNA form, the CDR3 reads TGTGCCAGCAGCTTGGCCCCCCTCTACGAGCAGTACTTC.

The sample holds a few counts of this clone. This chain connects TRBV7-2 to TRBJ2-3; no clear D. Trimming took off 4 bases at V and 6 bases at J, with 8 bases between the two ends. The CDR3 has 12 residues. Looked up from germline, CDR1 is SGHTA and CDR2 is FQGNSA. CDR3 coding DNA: TGTGCCAGCAGCTCCCACCGGGATACGCAGTATTTT. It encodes CASSSHRDTQYF.

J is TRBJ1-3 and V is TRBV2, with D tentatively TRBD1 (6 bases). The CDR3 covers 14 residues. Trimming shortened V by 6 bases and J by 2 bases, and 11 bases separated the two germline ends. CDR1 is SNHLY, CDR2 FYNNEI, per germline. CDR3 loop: CASRRTVTGNTIYF. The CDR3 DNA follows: TGTGCCAGCAGACGGACAGTAACTGGAAACACCATATATTTT. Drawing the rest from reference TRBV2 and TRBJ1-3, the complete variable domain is EPEVTQTPSHQVTQMGQEVILRCVPISNHLYFYWYRQILGQKVEFLVSFYNNEISEKSEIFDDQFSVERPDGSNFTLKIRSTKLEDSAMYFCASRRTVTGNTIYFGEGSWLTVV.

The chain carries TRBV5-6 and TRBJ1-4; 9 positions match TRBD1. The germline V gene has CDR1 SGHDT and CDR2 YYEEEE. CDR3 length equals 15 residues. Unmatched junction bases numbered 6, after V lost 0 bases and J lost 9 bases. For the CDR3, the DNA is TGTGCCAGCAGCTTGGGCGGGACAGGGTTACAAAAACTGTTTTTT. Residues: CASSLGGTGLQKLFF.

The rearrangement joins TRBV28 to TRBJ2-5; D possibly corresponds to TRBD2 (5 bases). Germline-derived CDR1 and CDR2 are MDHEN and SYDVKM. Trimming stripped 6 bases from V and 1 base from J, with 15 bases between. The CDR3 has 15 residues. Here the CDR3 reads CASRDSRGSQETQYF. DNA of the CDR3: TGTGCCAGCAGAGATTCCCGGGGTTCCCAAGAGACCCAGTACTTC.

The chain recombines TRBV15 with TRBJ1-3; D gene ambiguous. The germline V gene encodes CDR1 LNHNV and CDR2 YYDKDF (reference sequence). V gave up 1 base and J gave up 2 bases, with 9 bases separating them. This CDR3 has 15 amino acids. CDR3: CATSRVGGAGNTIYF. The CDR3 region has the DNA TGTGCCACCAGCAGAGTCGGCGGGGCTGGAAACACCATATATTTT.

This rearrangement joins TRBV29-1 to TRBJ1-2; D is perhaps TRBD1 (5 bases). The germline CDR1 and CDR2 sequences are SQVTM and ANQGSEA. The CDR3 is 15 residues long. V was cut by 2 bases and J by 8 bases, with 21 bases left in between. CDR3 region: CSVESFGGGRRGYTF. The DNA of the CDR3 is TGCAGCGTTGAAAGTTTCGGGGGAGGAAGAAGGGGCTACACCTTC.

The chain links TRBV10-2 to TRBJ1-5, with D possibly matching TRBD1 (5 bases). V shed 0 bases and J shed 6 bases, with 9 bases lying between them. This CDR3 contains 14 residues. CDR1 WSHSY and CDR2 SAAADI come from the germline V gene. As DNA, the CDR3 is TGCGCCAGCAGTGAGTCGGGGCTTGGTCAGCCCCAGCATTTT. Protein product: CASSESGLGQPQHF.

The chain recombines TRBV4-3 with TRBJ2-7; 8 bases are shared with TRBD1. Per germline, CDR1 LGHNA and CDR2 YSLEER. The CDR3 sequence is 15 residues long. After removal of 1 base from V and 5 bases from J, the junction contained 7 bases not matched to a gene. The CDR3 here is CASSQGTGREHEQYF. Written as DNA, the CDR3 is TGCGCCAGCAGCCAAGGGACAGGGAGAGAGCACGAGCAGTACTTC.

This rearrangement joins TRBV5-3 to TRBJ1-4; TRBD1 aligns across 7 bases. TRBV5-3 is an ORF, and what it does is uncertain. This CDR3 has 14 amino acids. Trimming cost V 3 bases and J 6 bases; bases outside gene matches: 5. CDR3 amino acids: CARSSGQAYEKLFF. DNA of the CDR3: TGTGCCAGAAGCTCTGGACAGGCCTATGAAAAACTGTTTTTT.

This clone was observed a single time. CDR3 bases: TGTGCCAGCAGCCAGGGGTTAACGGGGTCTACAGATACGCAGTATTTT. The encoded protein is CASSQGLTGSTDTQYF. This chain joins TRBV7-6 and TRBJ2-3; tentatively, D is TRBD1 (6 bases). With 5 bases removed from V and 3 bases from J, the gap between germline ends came to 18 bases. CDR1 SGHVS and CDR2 FNYEAQ come from the germline V gene. This CDR3 is 16 amino acids long.

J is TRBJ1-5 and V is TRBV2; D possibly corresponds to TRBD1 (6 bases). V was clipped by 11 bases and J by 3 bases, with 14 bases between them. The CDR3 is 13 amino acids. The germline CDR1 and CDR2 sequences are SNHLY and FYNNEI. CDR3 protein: CAVREGHNQPQHF. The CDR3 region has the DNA TGTGCCGTTAGGGAGGGACACAATCAGCCCCAGCATTTT.

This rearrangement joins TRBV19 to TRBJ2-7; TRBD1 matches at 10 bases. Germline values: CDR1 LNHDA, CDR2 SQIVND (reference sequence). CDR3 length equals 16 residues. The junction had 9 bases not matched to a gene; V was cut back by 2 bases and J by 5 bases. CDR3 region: CASSIRGQGLSNEQYF. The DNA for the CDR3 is TGTGCCAGTAGTATAAGGGGACAGGGGTTATCGAACGAGCAGTACTTC.

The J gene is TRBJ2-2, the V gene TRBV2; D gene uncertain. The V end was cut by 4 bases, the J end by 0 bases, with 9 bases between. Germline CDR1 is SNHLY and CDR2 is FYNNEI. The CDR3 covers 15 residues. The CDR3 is CASSVSAANTGELFF. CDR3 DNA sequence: TGTGCCAGCAGTGTCTCCGCAGCGAACACCGGGGAGCTGTTTTTT.